This entry lists 3 T cell receptor beta chains sequenced from one sample in a study of neurological immune-mediated disorders. TCRdb re-called the 5' RACE reads through MiXCR, storing one row per CDR3 protein. This table holds 70,000 to 90,000 distinct CDR3 sequences, about 5.6% found once. Time point here: longitudinal time-point 2. The sample was PBMCs. These receptors all come from a woman in her fifties or sixties with multiple sclerosis.

This clonotype occurred a few times. The chain recombines TRBV7-6 with TRBJ1-3; maybe TRBD1 (6 bases). The CDR3 extends over 12 amino acids. V shed 5 bases and J shed 10 bases, with 12 bases lying between them. Germline V lookup: CDR1 SGHVS, CDR2 FNYEAQ. CDR3: CASSTRGETIYF. The DNA of the CDR3 is TGTGCCAGCAGCACGAGGGGGGAGACCATATATTTT.

This clonotype was seen at least ten times. This chain links TRBV7-9 with TRBJ2-7, with 10 bases aligning to TRBD2. After removal of 5 bases from V and 1 base from J, the junction contained 14 bases not matched to a gene. This CDR3 spans 18 amino acids. Germline V gives CDR1 SEHNR, CDR2 FQNEAQ (reference sequence). The CDR3 spells CASSPTGTSVINSYEQYF. For the CDR3, the DNA is TGTGCCAGCAGCCCCACCGGGACTAGCGTCATTAATTCCTACGAGCAGTACTTC.

To note about this clonotype: One junction end disagrees with the germline gene, perhaps due to a read error. The chain has TRBV18 and TRBJ2-2; D ambiguous. The CDR3 spans 12 residues. Germline V CDR1 and CDR2: KGHSH, LQKENI. CDR3: CVSWPGTGELFF. The CDR3 nucleotides are TGTGTCAGCTGGCCCGGGACCGGGGAGCTGTTTTTT. Filled out from reference TRBV18 and TRBJ2-2, the complete variable domain reads NAGVMQNPRHLVRRRGQEARLRCSPMKGHSHVYWYRQLPEEGLKFMVYLQKENIIDESGMPKERFSAEFPKEGPSILRIQQVVRGDSAAYFCVSWPGTGELFFGEGSRLTVL.